This entry features one TCR beta chain sequence. The target antigen is unknown. This entry belongs to a study of vaccination effects on CD4 cells after COVID-19. Upon completion of 10 to 11 days in culture, CD4+ T cells were isolated. The cohort was immunized with two doses of either the BNT162b2 or mRNA-1273 vaccine. Cultures received IL-2 medium that replaced half the medium on days 3 and 7. The CDR3 runs to 15 residues. Looked up from germline, CDR1 is MNHEY and CDR2 is SVGAGI. The germline V and J ends were trimmed by 0 bases and 6 bases, with 12 bases remaining between them. Sequenced by immunoSEQ multiplex PCR; TCRdb stores in-frame clones only, minus some. The sample lists more than 35,000 clones, 72% occurring once.

The sample here was CD4+ T cells from PBMCs cultured without peptide, taken after COVID-19 vaccination. The V and J genes are TRBV6-5 and TRBJ1-5, with D tentatively TRBD1 (5 bases). The TCR sequence derives from a human donor who received a COVID-19 vaccine. The CDR3 DNA sequence: TGTGCCAGCAGTTACTCTTGGGGCACAGGTCAGCCCCAGCATTTT. Its protein product is CASSYSWGTGQPQHF.